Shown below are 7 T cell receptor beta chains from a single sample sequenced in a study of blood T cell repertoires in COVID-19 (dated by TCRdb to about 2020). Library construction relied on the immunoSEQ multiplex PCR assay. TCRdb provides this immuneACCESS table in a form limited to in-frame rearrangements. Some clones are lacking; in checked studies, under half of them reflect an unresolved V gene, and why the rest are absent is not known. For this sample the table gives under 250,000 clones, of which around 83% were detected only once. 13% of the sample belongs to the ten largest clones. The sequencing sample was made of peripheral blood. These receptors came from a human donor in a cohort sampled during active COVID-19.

CDR3 region: CAIKGQGNTEAFF. Here the CDR3 DNA reads TGTGCCATCAAGGGACAGGGGAACACTGAAGCTTTCTTT. The V call is TRBV10-3, the J call TRBJ1-1, with TRBD1 matching over 9 bases. Germline V gene data show CDR1 as ENHRY and CDR2 as SYGVKD. The CDR3 has 13 amino acids. V lost 7 bases and J lost 1; bases outside the gene matches: 1.

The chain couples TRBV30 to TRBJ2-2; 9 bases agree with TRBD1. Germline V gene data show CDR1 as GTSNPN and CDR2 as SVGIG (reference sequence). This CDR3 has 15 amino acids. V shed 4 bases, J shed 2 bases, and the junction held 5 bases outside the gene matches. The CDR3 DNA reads TGTGCCTGGACTCGACAGGGGGTTAACACCGGGGAGCTGTTTTTT. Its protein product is CAWTRQGVNTGELFF. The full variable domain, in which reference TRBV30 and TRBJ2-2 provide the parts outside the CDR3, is SQTIHQWPATLVQPVGSPLSLECTVEGTSNPNLYWYRQAAGRGLQLLFYSVGIGQISSEVPQNLSASRPQDRQFILSSKKLLLSDSGFYLCAWTRQGVNTGELFFGEGSRLTVL.

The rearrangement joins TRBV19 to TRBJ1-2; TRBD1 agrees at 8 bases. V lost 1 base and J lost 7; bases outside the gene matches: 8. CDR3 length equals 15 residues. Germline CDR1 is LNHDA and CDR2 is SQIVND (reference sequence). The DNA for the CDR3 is TGTGCCAGTAGTATAGTTCAGGGGGCGCGGAGTGGCTACACCTTC. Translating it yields CASSIVQGARSGYTF.

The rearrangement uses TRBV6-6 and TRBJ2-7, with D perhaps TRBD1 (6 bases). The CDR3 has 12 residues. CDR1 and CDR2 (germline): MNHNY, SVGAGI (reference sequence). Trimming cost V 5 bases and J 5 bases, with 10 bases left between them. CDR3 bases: TGTGCCAGCAGTGGACAGCAGGACGAGCAGTACTTC. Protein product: CASSGQQDEQYF.

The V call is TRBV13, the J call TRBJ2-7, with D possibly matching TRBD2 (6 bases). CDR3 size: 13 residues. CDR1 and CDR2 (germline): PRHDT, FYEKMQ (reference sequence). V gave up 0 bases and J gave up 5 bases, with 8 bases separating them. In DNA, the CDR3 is TGTGCCAGCAGCTTAGGCGGAGGGGACGAGCAGTACTTC. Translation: CASSLGGGDEQYF.

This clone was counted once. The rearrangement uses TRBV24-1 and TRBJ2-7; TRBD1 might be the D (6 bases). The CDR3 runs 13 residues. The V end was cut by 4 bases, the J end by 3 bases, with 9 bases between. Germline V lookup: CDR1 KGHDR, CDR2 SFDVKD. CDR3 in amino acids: CATSDQTGYEQYF. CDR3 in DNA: TGTGCCACCAGTGACCAGACAGGCTACGAGCAGTACTTC.

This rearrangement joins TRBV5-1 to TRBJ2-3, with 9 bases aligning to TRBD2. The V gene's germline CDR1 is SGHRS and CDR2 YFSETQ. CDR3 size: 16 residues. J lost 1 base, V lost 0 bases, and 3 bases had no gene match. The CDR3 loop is CASSLVPSGGTDTQYF. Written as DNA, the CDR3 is TGCGCCAGCAGCTTGGTGCCTAGCGGGGGCACAGATACGCAGTATTTT.